Listed here are 29 T cell receptor beta chains from one sample, sequenced in a study of blood T cell repertoires in COVID-19. The table came from immunoSEQ multiplex PCR; TCRdb's copy has only in-frame clones and leaves some out. Of just over 300,000 clones in the sample, 65% to 90% were seen once. Sequenced input: PBMCs or T cells enriched from blood (not recorded which). All receptors come from a man under 40 who had recovered from COVID-19.

The V and J genes are TRBV27 and TRBJ1-6, with 7 bases aligning to TRBD1. The germline V gene encodes CDR1 MNHEY and CDR2 SMNVEV (reference sequence). This CDR3 has 14 residues. Unmatched junction bases numbered 5, after V lost 5 bases and J lost 7 bases. CDR3 region: CASSPGQLNSPLHF. The DNA for the CDR3 is TGTGCCAGCAGTCCGGGACAGCTGAATTCACCCCTCCACTTT.

The V and J genes are TRBV24-1 and TRBJ2-7; the match to TRBD1 covers 9 bases. The ends lost 4 bases at V and 6 bases at J; junction bases unmatched: 6. This CDR3 has 14 residues. Germline V gene data show CDR1 as KGHDR and CDR2 as SFDVKD. The CDR3 protein is CATSDRQTGGEQYF. CDR3 DNA: TGTGCCACCAGTGACCGCCAGACAGGGGGCGAGCAGTACTTC.

The V call is TRBV19, the J call TRBJ2-3; 9 bases map to TRBD1. Trimming at V came to 8 bases and at J to 5 bases, leaving 11 bases not matched to a gene. The CDR3 extends over 15 amino acids. The germline gives CDR1 LNHDA, CDR2 SQIVND (reference sequence). CDR3 DNA: TGTGCCAGTGCACAGGGGGCGTCTTTCATAGATACGCAGTATTTT. Amino acid sequence: CASAQGASFIDTQYF.

The CDR3 region has the DNA TGTGCCAGCAGCCAAGGCATCCGGTACGAGCAGTACTTC. It codes for CASSQGIRYEQYF. This chain links TRBV3-1 (or the pseudogene TRBV3-2) with TRBJ2-7, with no clear D. With 1 base removed from V and 4 bases from J, the gap between germline ends came to 8 bases. Germline V gene sequence: CDR1 LGHDT, CDR2 YNNKEL (reference sequence). The CDR3 length is 13 residues.

The chain links TRBV7-8 to TRBJ1-2, with no clear D. Germline CDR1 reads SGHVS; CDR2 reads FQNEAQ. Trimming removed 7 bases at V and 2 bases at J, with 14 bases between. The CDR3 consists of 14 residues. In nucleotides, the CDR3 is TGTGCCAGCACGGGGATCAACCGGAACTATGGCTACACCTTC. It encodes CASTGINRNYGYTF.

The chain joins TRBV9 to TRBJ1-1, with D tentatively TRBD1 (5 bases). The CDR3 length is 14 residues. Germline loops: CDR1 SGDLS, CDR2 YYNGEE. The V end was cut by 1 base, the J end by 3 bases, with 10 bases between. CDR3 bases: TGTGCCAGCAGCGTACAGGGCCTAGACACTGAAGCTTTCTTT. Translating it yields CASSVQGLDTEAFF.

The rearrangement joins TRBV7-6 to TRBJ1-1, with D maybe TRBD1 (5 bases). This CDR3 contains 14 residues. In germline, CDR1 is SGHVS, CDR2 FNYEAQ. V dropped 5 bases and J dropped 4 bases, with 14 bases sitting between them. CDR3 in amino acids: CASSQPGEITEAFF. CDR3 DNA sequence: TGTGCCAGCAGCCAACCGGGGGAAATCACTGAAGCTTTCTTT.

The chain joins TRBV30 to TRBJ2-2; TRBD1 is a possible D gene (5 bases). The CDR3 has 16 residues. Germline loops: CDR1 GTSNPN, CDR2 SVGIG (reference sequence). With 7 bases removed from V and 5 bases from J, the gap between germline ends came to 23 bases. In DNA form, the CDR3 reads TGTGCCTCACTCCCTCAGTGGCAGGGTACAACCGGGGAGCTGTTTTTT. This codes for CASLPQWQGTTGELFF.

The V and J genes are TRBV10-2 and TRBJ1-4, with TRBD1 matching 7 bases. The germline V gene encodes CDR1 WSHSY and CDR2 SAAADI. CDR3 length equals 14 residues. Trimming cost V 5 bases and J 5 bases; bases outside gene matches: 5. The CDR3 is CASSSGTVNEKLFF. The CDR3 nucleotides read TGCGCCAGCAGTTCCGGGACAGTAAATGAAAAACTGTTTTTT.

The genes are TRBV6-5 and TRBJ2-7, with 7 positions matching TRBD2. Germline loops: CDR1 MNHEY, CDR2 SVGAGI. With V trimmed by 2 bases and J by 4 bases, 8 bases remained unmatched. The CDR3 has 15 residues. The CDR3 region has the DNA TGTGCCAGCAGTTACCCTCGCGGGAGTAAGTACGAGCAGTACTTC. This encodes CASSYPRGSKYEQYF.

V usage is TRBV5-1 and J usage is TRBJ1-5; D is unclear. V lost 0 bases to trimming and J lost 4 bases, with 8 bases between them. The CDR3 length is 14 residues. Per germline, CDR1 SGHRS and CDR2 YFSETQ. The chain's CDR3 is CASSLGTLNQPQHF. The CDR3 DNA is TGCGCCAGCAGCTTGGGGACTCTAAATCAGCCCCAGCATTTT.

The chain recombines TRBV7-2 with TRBJ2-7; D may be TRBD1 (5 bases). The CDR3 loop spans 15 amino acids. V was cut by 0 bases and J by 6 bases, with 15 bases left in between. Looked up from germline, CDR1 is SGHTA and CDR2 is FQGNSA. The CDR3 DNA follows: TGTGCCAGCAGCTTAGCTACCAGGACAAAGGGCGAGCAGTACTTC. Its translation: CASSLATRTKGEQYF.

V and J are TRBV19 and TRBJ1-5; TRBD1 matches 10 bases. Trimming took 3 bases from V and 3 from J; bases not matched to a gene: 5. The CDR3 is made up of 16 amino acids. Looked up from germline, CDR1 is LNHDA and CDR2 is SQIVND (reference sequence). The CDR3 loop reads CASSIRTGGLNQPQHF. CDR3 DNA: TGTGCCAGTAGTATCCGGACAGGGGGACTCAATCAGCCCCAGCATTTT. Full variable domain (missing parts from reference TRBV19 and TRBJ1-5): DGGITQSPKYLFRKEGQNVTLSCEQNLNHDAMYWYRQDPGQGLRLIYYSQIVNDFQKGDIAEGYSVSREKKESFPLTVTSAQKNPTAFYLCASSIRTGGLNQPQHFGDGTRLSIL.

This chain connects TRBV9 to TRBJ1-5, with a possible D match to TRBD1 (5 bases). This CDR3 contains 14 residues. The ends were cut back, 4 bases at V and 2 bases at J, with 10 bases in the middle. Germline CDR1 and CDR2: SGDLS and YYNGEE. Here the CDR3 DNA reads TGTGCCAGCAGCTGGGGGGTTGGCAATCAGCCCCAGCATTTT. It translates to CASSWGVGNQPQHF.

V usage is TRBV7-6 and J usage is TRBJ2-7; D remains ambiguous. The CDR3 loop spans 13 amino acids. V was cut by 5 bases and J by 5 bases, with 13 bases left in between. CDR1 is SGHVS, CDR2 FNYEAQ, per germline. The CDR3 DNA reads TGTGCCAGCAGCCAGTCTAGTTTTCACGAGCAGTACTTC. Protein sequence: CASSQSSFHEQYF.

In DNA form, the CDR3 reads TGTGCCAGCAGAGTAGGACAGGCTAGCGAGCAGTACTTC. Amino acid sequence: CASRVGQASEQYF. The gene calls are TRBV7-9 and TRBJ2-7; the match to TRBD1 covers 7 bases. The junction had 8 bases not matched to a gene; V was cut back by 6 bases and J by 6 bases. CDR1 SEHNR and CDR2 FQNEAQ come from the germline V gene (reference sequence). This CDR3 is 13 amino acids long.

This chain joins TRBV5-1 and TRBJ2-1; weak D call: TRBD2 (6 bases). This CDR3 comprises 13 residues. The V gene lost 1 base and the J gene lost 10 bases, with 12 bases spanning the gap. CDR1 and CDR2 from the germline V gene are SGHRS and YFSETQ. This CDR3 reads CASSLIGRPEQFF. CDR3 DNA: TGCGCCAGCAGCTTGATAGGGAGGCCGGAGCAGTTCTTC.

This chain uses TRBV24-1 with TRBJ1-2; D unclear. The CDR3 covers 12 residues. V was pared by 4 bases and J by 4 bases, with 6 bases between. Germline V gives CDR1 KGHDR, CDR2 SFDVKD. The DNA of the CDR3 is TGTGCCACCAGTGAGAACGGCTATGGCTACACCTTC. Its protein is CATSENGYGYTF.

The CDR3 is CASSIVGSPLYNEQFF. The CDR3 DNA reads as TGTGCCAGTAGTATCGTGGGGAGCCCCCTCTACAATGAGCAGTTCTTC. V gene TRBV19 combines with J gene TRBJ2-1, with a weak D call TRBD2 (5 bases). The V gene lost 3 bases and the J gene lost 3 bases, with 15 bases spanning the gap. The V gene's germline CDR1 is LNHDA and CDR2 SQIVND (reference sequence). The CDR3 spans 16 residues.

The rearrangement joins TRBV18 to TRBJ2-4; possible D gene TRBD1, 6 bases. Germline V gene data show CDR1 as KGHSH and CDR2 as LQKENI. Trimming left V 2 bases short and J 6 bases short, with 14 bases between. This CDR3 comprises 15 residues. CDR3 bases: TGTGCCAGCTCACCATCAGGGGCTGGGGGAAACATTCAGTACTTC. This sequence encodes CASSPSGAGGNIQYF.

The J gene is TRBJ2-7, the V gene TRBV24-1; 8 bases fit TRBD1. The CDR3 extends over 16 amino acids. Per germline, CDR1 KGHDR and CDR2 SFDVKD. Germline trimming cut 2 bases from V and 0 bases from J; bases unmatched to any gene: 5. CDR3 sequence: CATSDSQGGSSYEQYF. The DNA of the CDR3 is TGTGCCACCAGTGATTCACAGGGGGGAAGCTCCTACGAGCAGTACTTC.

The V call is TRBV5-1, the J call TRBJ1-5; 8 bases agree with TRBD1. V shed 4 bases, J shed 6 bases, and the junction held 12 bases outside the gene matches. CDR1 is SGHRS, CDR2 YFSETQ, per germline. CDR3 length: 16 amino acids. The CDR3 is CASSPGTTGAGQPQHF. CDR3 sequence (DNA): TGCGCCAGCAGCCCGGGTACGACAGGGGCCGGTCAGCCCCAGCATTTT.

The chain uses TRBV2 and TRBJ2-1, with 9 positions matching TRBD1. Germline trimming cut 6 bases from V and 8 bases from J; bases unmatched to any gene: 5. The CDR3 spans 13 residues. The V gene's germline CDR1 is SNHLY and CDR2 FYNNEI. In nucleotides, the CDR3 is TGTGCCAGCAGCCGGGACAGGGAGGATGAGCAGTTCTTC. Residues: CASSRDREDEQFF. Based on the CDR3 plus reference TRBV2 and TRBJ2-1, the full variable domain is EPEVTQTPSHQVTQMGQEVILRCVPISNHLYFYWYRQILGQKVEFLVSFYNNEISEKSEIFDDQFSVERPDGSNFTLKIRSTKLEDSAMYFCASSRDREDEQFFGPGTRLTVL.

The rearrangement joins TRBV5-1 to TRBJ2-3; tentative D call: TRBD2 (6 bases). Trimming cost V 5 bases and J 5 bases, with 15 bases left between them. This CDR3 is built from 14 residues. Germline V CDR1 and CDR2: SGHRS, YFSETQ. The CDR3 is CASRLSGRRDTQYF. In nucleotides, the CDR3 is TGCGCCAGCAGATTGTCCGGGAGAAGAGATACGCAGTATTTT.

The V call is TRBV7-8, the J call TRBJ2-2; D call uncertain. CDR1 SGHVS and CDR2 FQNEAQ come from the germline V gene. V was clipped by 5 bases and J by 5 bases, with 3 bases between them. This CDR3 spans 11 amino acids. Here the CDR3 DNA reads TGTGCCAGCAGCCCGACCGGGGAGCTGTTTTTT. Its protein product is CASSPTGELFF.

This sequence joins TRBV7-9 and TRBJ1-2, with D possibly matching TRBD1 (5 bases). The CDR3 is 14 amino acids. V lost 6 bases to trimming and J lost 1 base, with 12 bases between them. Looked up from germline, CDR1 is SEHNR and CDR2 is FQNEAQ (reference sequence). CDR3 nucleotides: TGTGCCAGCAGGGCCGGGACTGATAACTATGGCTACACCTTC. Translation gives CASRAGTDNYGYTF.

Only one count was recorded for this clone. The chain links TRBV6-1 to TRBJ2-5, with D maybe TRBD2 (6 bases). The CDR3 runs to 14 residues. Trimming pared 1 base from V and 4 bases from J, leaving 10 bases between. From germline, CDR1 is MNHNS and CDR2 SASEGT. Here the CDR3 reads CASSEGRVIETQYF. In nucleotides, the CDR3 is TGTGCCAGCAGTGAAGGGAGGGTGATAGAGACCCAGTACTTC.

The genes are TRBV6-2 or TRBV6-3 and TRBJ1-5, with D unclear. Germline V gene sequence: CDR1 MNHEY, CDR2 SVGEGT. The length of the CDR3 is 15 residues. Deletions cut 3 bases from V and 0 bases from J, with 9 bases between. The CDR3 region is CASSYSQHSNQPQHF. CDR3 coding DNA: TGTGCCAGCAGTTATTCTCAACATAGCAATCAGCCCCAGCATTTT.

The chain's CDR3 is CASSEPFGYGYTF. The CDR3 DNA reads TGCGCCAGCAGTGAACCTTTCGGTTATGGCTACACCTTC. This sequence joins TRBV10-1 and TRBJ1-2; D gene ambiguous. This CDR3 region has 13 residues. The ends were cut back, 3 bases at V and 5 bases at J, with 10 bases in the middle. Germline-derived CDR1 and CDR2 are WNHNN and SYGVQD (reference sequence).